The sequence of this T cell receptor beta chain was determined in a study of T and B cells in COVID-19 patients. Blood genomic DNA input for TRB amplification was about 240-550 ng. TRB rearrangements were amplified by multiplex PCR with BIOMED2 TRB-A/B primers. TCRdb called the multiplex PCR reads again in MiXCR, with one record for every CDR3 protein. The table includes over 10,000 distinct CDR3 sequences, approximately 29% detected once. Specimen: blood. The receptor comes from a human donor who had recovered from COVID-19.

This chain's CDR3 is CATKAGGRYNYGYTF. For the CDR3, the DNA is TGTGCCACCAAAGCGGGGGGAAGGTATAACTATGGCTACACCTTC. The chain links TRBV27 to TRBJ1-2; maybe TRBD1 (5 bases). There are 15 residues in the CDR3. V gave up 10 bases and J gave up 1 base, with 19 bases separating them. Germline V lookup: CDR1 MNHEY, CDR2 SMNVEV (reference sequence).